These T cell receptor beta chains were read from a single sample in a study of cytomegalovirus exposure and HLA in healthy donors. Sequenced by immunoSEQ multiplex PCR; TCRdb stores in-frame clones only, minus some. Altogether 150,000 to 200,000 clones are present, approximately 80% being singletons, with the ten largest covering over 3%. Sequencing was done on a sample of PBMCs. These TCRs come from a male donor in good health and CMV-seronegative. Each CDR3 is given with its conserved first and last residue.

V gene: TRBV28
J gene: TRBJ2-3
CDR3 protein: CASSPTGRTDTQYF

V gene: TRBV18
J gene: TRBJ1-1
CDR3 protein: CASSPRYDTEAFF

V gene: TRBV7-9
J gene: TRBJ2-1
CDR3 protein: CASRLGGGSSYNEQFF

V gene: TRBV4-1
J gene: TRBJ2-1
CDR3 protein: CASSQEGLASSYNEQFF

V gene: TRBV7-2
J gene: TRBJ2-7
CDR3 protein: CASSRQGVNEQYF

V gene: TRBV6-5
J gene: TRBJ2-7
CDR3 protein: CASSYRGEGSEQYF

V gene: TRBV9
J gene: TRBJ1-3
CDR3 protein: CASSVVDGAGVPSGNTIYF

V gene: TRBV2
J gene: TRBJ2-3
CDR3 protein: CASSARGLTDWGSTDTQYF

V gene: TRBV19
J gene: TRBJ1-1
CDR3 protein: CASSEWDSRNTEAFF

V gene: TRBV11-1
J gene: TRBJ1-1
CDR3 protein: CASSPDRVAFF

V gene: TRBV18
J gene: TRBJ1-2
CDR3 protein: CASSPGAGDYGYTF

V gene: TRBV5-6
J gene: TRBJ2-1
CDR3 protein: CASSLTRRLAGNEQFF

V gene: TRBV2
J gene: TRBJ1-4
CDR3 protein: CASSDKTGANEKLFF

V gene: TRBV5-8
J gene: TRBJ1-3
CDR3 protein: CASSLLVLSGIGGNTIYF

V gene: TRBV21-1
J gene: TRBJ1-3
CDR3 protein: CASSLREWGNTIYF

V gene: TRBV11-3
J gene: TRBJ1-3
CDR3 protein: CASSPLWGLPLCGNTIYF

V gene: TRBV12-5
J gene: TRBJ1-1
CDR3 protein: CASGFGTPNTEAFF

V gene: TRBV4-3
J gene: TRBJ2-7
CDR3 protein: CASSQDRGGGYEQYF

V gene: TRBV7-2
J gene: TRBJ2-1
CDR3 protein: CASSSYGLAGVVEQFF

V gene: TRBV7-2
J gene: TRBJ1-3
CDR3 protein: CASSETMGLISGNTIYF

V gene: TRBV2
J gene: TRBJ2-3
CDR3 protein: CASSVYGDTQYF

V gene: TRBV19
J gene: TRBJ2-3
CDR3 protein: CASSSPSGTSGRMGGDTQYF

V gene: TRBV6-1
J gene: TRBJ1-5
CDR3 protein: CASSESTGLNQPQHF

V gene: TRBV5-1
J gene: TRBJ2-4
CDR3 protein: CASSTDGLAGGNIQYF

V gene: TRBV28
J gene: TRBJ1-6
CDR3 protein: CASSRAGSSSPLHF

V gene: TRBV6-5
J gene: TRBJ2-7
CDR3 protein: CASGGQGNNGQYF

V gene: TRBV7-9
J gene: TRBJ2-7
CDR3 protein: CSSSLAWGETGRYF

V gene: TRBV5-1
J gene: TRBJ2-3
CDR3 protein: CASSRWTSGSTDTQYF

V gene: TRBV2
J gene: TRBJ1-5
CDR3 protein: CASRYIGTANQPQHF

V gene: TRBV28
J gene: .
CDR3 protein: CASGPHEQYF

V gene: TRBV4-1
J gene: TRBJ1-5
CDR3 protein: CASSQGLLRRASPLNQPQHF

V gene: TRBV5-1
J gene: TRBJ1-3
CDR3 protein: CASREGTDRNTIYF

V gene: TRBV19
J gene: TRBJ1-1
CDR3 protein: CASSPSGTKNTEAFF

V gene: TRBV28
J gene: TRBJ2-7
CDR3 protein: CASSLNSGRAFYEQYF

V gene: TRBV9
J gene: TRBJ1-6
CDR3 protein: CASSVGHSPLHF